These 28 T cell receptor beta chains share one sample of origin, sequenced in a study of T-cell reconstitution after alpha-beta-depleted transplantation in children. Preparation of the TCRbeta library used unique molecular identifiers. Using its own MiXCR run on the PCR reads, TCRdb lists one record per CDR3 protein. The sample lists 250,000 to 300,000 distinct CDR3 sequences; approximately 9.8% were seen once. Specimen: PBMCs from the stem cell graft donor, collected from the stem cell graft. The receptors come from a human donor who donated a stem cell graft to a child with SCID.

Written as DNA, the CDR3 is TGCGCCAGCAGCTTCTTAAAATCAGACAGGGCTTACACCGGGGAGCTGTTTTTT. Its translation is CASSFLKSDRAYTGELFF. The V gene is TRBV5-1, the J gene TRBJ2-2; 7 nucleotides align to TRBD1. The CDR3 length is 18 residues. V was pared by 2 bases and J by 3 bases, with 13 bases of the junction left unmatched. The germline V gene encodes CDR1 SGHRS and CDR2 YFSETQ.

This clonotype was counted between two and nine times. The CDR3 here is CASSSTGTGKHETQYF. The CDR3 bases are TGTGCCAGCAGCTCGACAGGGACAGGGAAGCACGAGACCCAGTACTTC. The chain recombines TRBV7-3 with TRBJ2-5; TRBD1 matches 9 bases. The V segment lost 4 bases and the J segment 5 bases; nucleotides outside the gene matches: 11. In germline, CDR1 is SGHTA, CDR2 FQGTGA. This CDR3 region has 16 residues. Looking up the rest from reference TRBV7-3 and TRBJ2-5 gives the full variable domain: GAGVSQTPSNKVTEKGKYVELRCDPISGHTALYWYRQSLGQGPEFLIYFQGTGAADDSGLPNDRFFAVRPEGSVSTLKIQRTERGDSAVYLCASSSTGTGKHETQYFGPGTRLLVL.

This clonotype was observed at least ten times. The rearrangement uses TRBV29-1 and TRBJ2-7, with TRBD1 identical over 10 bases. Germline V gene data show CDR1 as SQVTM and CDR2 as ANQGSEA. After removal of 7 bases from V and 7 bases from J, the junction contained 10 bases not matched to a gene. The CDR3 covers 13 residues. CDR3 amino acids: CSATDRGLQEQYF. The CDR3 coding sequence is TGCAGCGCCACGGACAGGGGGTTACAAGAGCAGTACTTC.

J is TRBJ1-4 and V is TRBV9; D is undetermined. The germline V and J ends were trimmed by 3 bases and 8 bases, with 17 bases remaining between them. Per germline, CDR1 SGDLS and CDR2 YYNGEE. The CDR3 length is 15 residues. The CDR3 coding sequence is TGTGCCAGCAGCGCTAGCGAGGGTGACGGCGAAAAACTGTTTTTT. This encodes CASSASEGDGEKLFF.

V gene TRBV4-1 combines with J gene TRBJ1-3, with no clear D. CDR1 and CDR2 from the germline V gene are MGHRA and YSYEKL. This CDR3 has 16 amino acids. V lost 1 base and J 0 bases, leaving 10 bases between the germline ends. The CDR3: CASSQAMETSGNTIYF. CDR3 nucleotides: TGCGCCAGCAGCCAAGCCATGGAGACCTCTGGAAACACCATATATTTT.

This clonotype showed up many times. V usage is TRBV27 and J usage is TRBJ2-7, with D possibly being TRBD2 (6 bases). CDR1 MNHEY and CDR2 SMNVEV come from the germline V gene (reference sequence). The germline V and J ends were trimmed by 4 bases and 6 bases, with 16 bases remaining between them. The CDR3 runs to 14 residues. The CDR3 DNA follows: TGTGCCAGCAGTTCACGGGGGACCCTTGGCGAGCAGTACTTC. It codes for CASSSRGTLGEQYF.

This rearrangement joins TRBV14 to TRBJ2-2; TRBD1 matches 12 bases. V was pared by 3 bases and J by 7 bases, with 6 bases of the junction left unmatched. This CDR3 spans 16 amino acids. Germline V gene sequence: CDR1 SGHDN, CDR2 FVKESK. In DNA, the CDR3 is TGTGCCAGCAGCCAGGGGACAGGGGGCACCGGCGGGGAGCTGTTTTTT. It specifies CASSQGTGGTGGELFF.

The chain employs TRBV5-6 and TRBJ2-3; D is unresolved. V lost 7 bases and J lost 6, with 15 bases in between. Per germline, CDR1 SGHDT and CDR2 YYEEEE. This CDR3 contains 13 residues. This CDR3 is CASASRHSDTQYF. The CDR3 DNA follows: TGTGCCAGCGCCTCCCGTCATTCGGATACGCAGTATTTT.

This clonotype was counted many times. The chain couples TRBV6-2 or TRBV6-3 to TRBJ2-5; TRBD2 might be the D (5 bases). This CDR3 region has 15 residues. Trimming pared 5 bases from V and 1 base from J, leaving 14 bases between. Germline V gene sequence: CDR1 MNHEY, CDR2 SVGEGT. The CDR3 coding sequence is TGTGCCAGCAGTAGGAACCTGGGAGCCCAAGAGACCCAGTACTTC. Its translation: CASSRNLGAQETQYF.

The chain is built from TRBV5-6 and TRBJ2-7, with 9 bases fitting TRBD2. This CDR3 has 15 residues. Trimming took 0 bases from V and 3 from J; bases not matched to a gene: 4. CDR1 and CDR2 (germline): SGHDT, YYEEEE. The CDR3, as DNA: TGTGCCAGCAGCTTGGTTGTAGCGGGGGTCTACGAGCAGTACTTC. Translated: CASSLVVAGVYEQYF. The full variable domain, in which reference TRBV5-6 and TRBJ2-7 provide the parts outside the CDR3, is DAGVTQSPTHLIKTRGQQVTLRCSPKSGHDTVSWYQQALGQGPQFIFQYYEEEERQRGNFPDRFSGHQFPNYSSELNVNALLLGDSALYLCASSLVVAGVYEQYFGPGTRLTVT.

This clonotype was recorded a few times. This sequence joins TRBV5-1 and TRBJ1-4; D not resolved. Germline V lookup: CDR1 SGHRS, CDR2 YFSETQ. The CDR3 sequence is 14 residues long. The ends were cut back, 3 bases at V and 0 bases at J, with 6 bases in the middle. The CDR3 loop is CASSWTTTNEKLFF. In DNA form, the CDR3 reads TGCGCCAGCAGCTGGACGACAACTAATGAAAAACTGTTTTTT.

This clonotype was detected ten times or more. This chain uses TRBV10-2 with TRBJ1-1; D gene uncertain. This CDR3 is built from 14 residues. V was trimmed by 7 bases and J by 1 base, leaving 13 bases between them. CDR1 and CDR2 (germline): WSHSY, SAAADI. CDR3 DNA: TGCGCCAGCACTTGGACGGCTGAGAACACTGAAGCTTTCTTT. It is translated as CASTWTAENTEAFF.

V usage is TRBV5-5 and J usage is TRBJ2-1; D uncertain. Germline CDR1 is SGHKS and CDR2 is YYEKEE (reference sequence). V lost 0 bases and J 6 bases, leaving 13 bases between the germline ends. This CDR3 has 15 amino acids. CDR3: CASSLGNSLSNEQFF. The CDR3 bases are TGTGCCAGCAGCTTGGGAAACTCCCTAAGCAATGAGCAGTTCTTC.

This clonotype ranks as medium-sized. The chain links TRBV10-3 to TRBJ2-7; maybe TRBD1 (6 bases). The CDR3 totals 16 residues. Per germline, CDR1 ENHRY and CDR2 SYGVKD. The V end was cut by 0 bases, the J end by 6 bases, with 18 bases between. The CDR3 DNA reads as TGTGCCATCAGTGAGTCGTTATCAGGGGATAAGTCCGAGCAGTACTTC. It translates to CAISESLSGDKSEQYF.

This clonotype appeared many times. The V call is TRBV10-3, the J call TRBJ2-5; D is possibly TRBD1 (6 bases). The CDR3 length is 13 residues. Germline V gives CDR1 ENHRY, CDR2 SYGVKD. V shed 5 bases and J shed 4 bases, with 11 bases lying between them. DNA for the CDR3: TGTGCCATCAGTCTCGGACAGCGAGAGACCCAGTACTTC. This codes for CAISLGQRETQYF.

Worth noting for this clonotype: Given a much more abundant clone one base away, this may be a read error. V and J are TRBV2 and TRBJ2-7; TRBD1 might be the D (5 bases). CDR3 length equals 11 residues. Germline CDR1 SNHLY, CDR2 FYNNEI. V was shortened by 6 bases and J by 3 bases, with 6 bases between the two germline ends. CDR3 DNA: TGTGCCAGCAGACAGGTCTACGAGCAGTACTTC. Translating it yields CASRQVYEQYF.

The V and J genes are TRBV27 and TRBJ1-1; 8 nucleotides agree with TRBD1. The CDR3 runs to 15 residues. Germline values: CDR1 MNHEY, CDR2 SMNVEV (reference sequence). J lost 6 bases, V lost 3 bases, and 9 bases had no gene match. CDR3 residues: CASSLPGQGRPEAFF. The DNA of the CDR3 is TGTGCCAGCAGTTTGCCCGGACAGGGACGGCCTGAAGCTTTCTTT.

This clonotype was detected only a few times. V is TRBV20-1 and J is TRBJ1-1; D perhaps matches TRBD1 (6 bases). Germline V gene sequence: CDR1 DFQATT, CDR2 SNEGSKA (reference sequence). The V and J ends lost 3 bases and 1 base respectively, with 15 bases between them. The CDR3 loop spans 15 amino acids. CDR3: CSASRSGEANTEAFF. The DNA for the CDR3 is TGCAGTGCTAGTAGGTCAGGGGAGGCGAACACTGAAGCTTTCTTT.

V and J are TRBV5-1 and TRBJ2-1; D remains ambiguous. This CDR3 has 14 amino acids. In germline, CDR1 is SGHRS, CDR2 YFSETQ. Trimming cost V 0 bases and J 9 bases, with 13 bases left between them. The CDR3 DNA follows: TGCGCCAGCAGCTTGGGTGGTGTTCCCGGTGAGCAGTTCTTC. Translating gives CASSLGGVPGEQFF.

This clonotype was detected only a few times. This chain links TRBV12-5 with TRBJ2-3; 8 positions match TRBD2. V gave up 2 bases and J gave up 0 bases; unmatched junction bases: 7. In germline, CDR1 is LGHNT, CDR2 FRNRAP. The CDR3 has 17 residues. The CDR3 sequence is CASGLPPRGGSTDTQYF. The CDR3 DNA follows: TGTGCTAGTGGTTTGCCCCCCCGGGGGGGGAGCACAGATACGCAGTATTTT. The full variable domain, rest sourced from reference TRBV12-5 and TRBJ2-3, is DARVTQTPRHKVTEMGQEVTMRCQPILGHNTVFWYRQTMMQGLELLAYFRNRAPLDDSGMPKDRFSAEMPDATLATLKIQPSEPRDSAVYFCASGLPPRGGSTDTQYFGPGTRLTVL.

V usage is TRBV12-3 or TRBV12-4 and J usage is TRBJ2-3, with 11 bases aligning to TRBD2. Trimming removed 5 bases from V and 1 base from J; junction bases left unmatched: 5. This CDR3 spans 16 amino acids. Written as DNA, the CDR3 is TGTGCCAGCAGTCCAGAACTAGCGGGGGGCACAGATACGCAGTATTTT. This translates into CASSPELAGGTDTQYF.

The chain couples TRBV4-1 to TRBJ1-1; the D gene is possibly TRBD1 (6 bases). Looked up from germline, CDR1 is MGHRA and CDR2 is YSYEKL. The CDR3 has 15 amino acids. V shed 4 bases and J shed 3 bases, with 15 bases lying between them. CDR3 loop: CASSPFLGQHTEAFF. Here the CDR3 DNA reads TGCGCCAGCAGCCCGTTTTTGGGACAACACACTGAAGCTTTCTTT.

V and J are TRBV28 and TRBJ2-5; maybe TRBD1 (5 bases). Trimming shortened V by 6 bases and J by 5 bases, and 16 bases separated the two germline ends. Germline V lookup: CDR1 MDHEN, CDR2 SYDVKM. The CDR3 is 14 residues long. CDR3 DNA: TGTGCCAGCAGCCCGATTTGGGGCCGGGAGACCCAGTACTTC. This gives the protein CASSPIWGRETQYF. Based on the CDR3 plus reference TRBV28 and TRBJ2-5, the full variable domain is DVKVTQSSRYLVKRTGEKVFLECVQDMDHENMFWYRQDPGLGLRLIYFSYDVKMKEKGDIPEGYSVSREKKERFSLILESASTNQTSMYLCASSPIWGRETQYFGPGTRLLVL.

The chain couples TRBV11-2 to TRBJ2-7, with D tentatively TRBD1 or TRBD2 (5 bases each). The V gene's germline CDR1 is SGHAT and CDR2 FQNNGV. V lost 4 bases, J lost 5 bases, and 18 bases lay in between. This CDR3 comprises 15 residues. CDR3 amino acids: CASSSRDQPYHEQYF. The DNA for the CDR3 is TGTGCCAGCAGCTCGAGGGACCAACCGTACCACGAGCAGTACTTC.

The chain joins TRBV15 to TRBJ2-3, with unresolved D. V lost 1 base to trimming and J lost 6 bases, with 8 bases between them. The CDR3 is 13 residues long. From germline, CDR1 is LNHNV and CDR2 YYDKDF (reference sequence). In DNA form, the CDR3 reads TGTGCCACCAGCAGAGCAGATGGGGATACGCAGTATTTT. It codes for CATSRADGDTQYF.

This clonotype appeared many times. V usage is TRBV28 and J usage is TRBJ2-3; TRBD2 aligns across 15 bases. The ends lost 1 base at V and 4 bases at J; junction bases unmatched: 6. Germline V gene lookup returns CDR1 MDHEN and CDR2 SYDVKM. This CDR3 is 18 amino acids long. The CDR3 DNA follows: TGTGCCAGCAGTTTATTCGGACTAGCGGGGGGGCTGGCAGATACGCAGTATTTT. This codes for CASSLFGLAGGLADTQYF.

This clonotype was seen many times. The rearrangement uses TRBV12-3 or TRBV12-4 and TRBJ2-1; D tentatively reads TRBD1 or TRBD2 (6 bases each). The CDR3 consists of 17 residues. Trimming took off 7 bases at V and 0 bases at J, with 19 bases between the two ends. CDR3 DNA: TGTGCCAGCACCAAAAGGAGGGGGTCCTCCTCCTACAATGAGCAGTTCTTC. Its translation is CASTKRRGSSSYNEQFF.

This clonotype was detected only a few times. This chain links TRBV7-9 with TRBJ2-2; D remains ambiguous. This CDR3 has 17 amino acids. The germline gives CDR1 SEHNR, CDR2 FQNEAQ (reference sequence). The V gene lost 1 base and the J gene lost 2 bases, with 14 bases spanning the gap. This CDR3 reads CASSLVQTPLNTGELFF. DNA of the CDR3: TGTGCCAGCAGCTTAGTGCAGACCCCTCTCAACACCGGGGAGCTGTTTTTT.